This TCR beta chain originates from a study of blood T cell repertoires in COVID-19. For the study at large: Samples came from the United States, Italy and Spain, spanning acute and convalescent COVID-19. T cells, B-cell-depleted T cells, or PBMCs provided the cDNA or gDNA that served as material.

This CDR3 is 12 amino acids long. Germline V CDR1 and CDR2: SNHLY, FYNNEI. With 8 bases removed from V and 0 bases from J, the gap between germline ends came to 5 bases. Authors' processing steps: Amplifying reference gene primers gave estimates of nucleated cell counts. The table came from immunoSEQ multiplex PCR; TCRdb's copy has only in-frame clones and leaves some out. That table gives V, J and clone size, and the DNA gave D and trimming. In the table there are around 260,000 clones, 86% of which are singletons. This receptor was identified in a young man with active or convalescent COVID-19. V and J are TRBV2 and TRBJ1-5; D is ambiguous. The specimen sequenced was peripheral blood. The CDR3 DNA follows: TGTGCCAGCCAGGATAGCAATCAGCCCCAGCATTTT. Protein product: CASQDSNQPQHF.